This T cell receptor beta chain was identified in a study of a mutant IDH1 vaccine in newly diagnosed glioma. For the study at large: Treated patients had a mean age of about 44 years and an approximately 62% male, around 38% female split.

CDR1 MGHDK and CDR2 SYGVNS come from the germline V gene. V was clipped by 9 bases and J by 4 bases, with 17 bases between them. This CDR3 has 14 residues. The sample's time point: baseline, week 1 (first vaccination visit). The treatment: pre-vaccination baseline after standard-of-care therapy. The table came from immunoSEQ multiplex PCR; TCRdb's copy has only in-frame clones and leaves some out. Counted here are 15,000 or so clones, less than 97% occurring once; the ten biggest clones make up roughly 3.5%. V and J are TRBV25-1 and TRBJ2-3; D unclear. Here the sequenced sample was peripheral blood mononuclear cells (PBMCs), taken from a glioma patient treated with radiotherapy, temozolomide or both. The TCR was taken from a woman aged 18-29 years with glioma. Some clones in this sample may be carry-over from other donors' samples. CDR3 sequence (DNA): TGTGCCAGTGGAGACATCCCGATCGCAGATACGCAGTATTTT. Translated: CASGDIPIADTQYF.